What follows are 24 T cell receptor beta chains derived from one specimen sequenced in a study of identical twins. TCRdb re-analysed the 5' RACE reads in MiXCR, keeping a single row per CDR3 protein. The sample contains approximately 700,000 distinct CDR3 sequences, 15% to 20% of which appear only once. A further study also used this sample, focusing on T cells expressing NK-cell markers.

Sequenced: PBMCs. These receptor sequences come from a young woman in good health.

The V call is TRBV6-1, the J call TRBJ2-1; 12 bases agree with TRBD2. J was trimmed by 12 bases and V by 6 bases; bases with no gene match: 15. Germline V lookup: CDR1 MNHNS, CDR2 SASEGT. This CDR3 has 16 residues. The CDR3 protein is CASRLNLGLAGGGQFF. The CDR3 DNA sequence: TGTGCCAGCAGACTCAACTTGGGACTAGCGGGCGGAGGGCAGTTCTTC.

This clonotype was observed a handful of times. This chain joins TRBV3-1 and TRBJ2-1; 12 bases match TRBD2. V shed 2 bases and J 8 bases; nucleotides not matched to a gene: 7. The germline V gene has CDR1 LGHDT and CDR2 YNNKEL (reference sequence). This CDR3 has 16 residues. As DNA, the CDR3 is TGTGCCAGCAGCCAATCGACTAGCGGGAGAATAGATGAGCAGTTCTTC. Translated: CASSQSTSGRIDEQFF.

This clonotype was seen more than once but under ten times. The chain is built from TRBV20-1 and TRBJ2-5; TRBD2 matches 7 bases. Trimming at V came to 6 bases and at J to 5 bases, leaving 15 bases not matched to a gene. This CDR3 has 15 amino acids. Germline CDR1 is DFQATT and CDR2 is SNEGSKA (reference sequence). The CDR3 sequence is CSAKEASGAGETQYF. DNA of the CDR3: TGCAGTGCCAAAGAGGCTAGCGGAGCAGGGGAGACCCAGTACTTC.

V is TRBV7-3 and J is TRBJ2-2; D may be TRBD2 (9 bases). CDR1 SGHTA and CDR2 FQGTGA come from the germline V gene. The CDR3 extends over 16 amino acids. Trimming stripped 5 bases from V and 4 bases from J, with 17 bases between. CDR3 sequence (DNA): TGTGCCAGCAGCCTCGCGGGGGGGACAGGCACCGGGGAGCTGTTTTTT. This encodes CASSLAGGTGTGELFF.

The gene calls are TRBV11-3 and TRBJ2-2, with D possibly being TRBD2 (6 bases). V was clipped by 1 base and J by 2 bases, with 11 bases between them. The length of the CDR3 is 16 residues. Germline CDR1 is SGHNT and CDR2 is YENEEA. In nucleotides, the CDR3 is TGTGCCAGCAGCTTAGGGGACTCTATAAACACCGGGGAGCTGTTTTTT. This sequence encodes CASSLGDSINTGELFF.

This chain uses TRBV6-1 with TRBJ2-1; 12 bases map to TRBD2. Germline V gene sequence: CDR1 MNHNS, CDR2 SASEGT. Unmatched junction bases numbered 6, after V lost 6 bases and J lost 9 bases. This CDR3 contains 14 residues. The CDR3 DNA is TGTGCCAGCAGACCTAGCGGGGGGGCGGTTGAGCAGTTCTTC. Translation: CASRPSGGAVEQFF.

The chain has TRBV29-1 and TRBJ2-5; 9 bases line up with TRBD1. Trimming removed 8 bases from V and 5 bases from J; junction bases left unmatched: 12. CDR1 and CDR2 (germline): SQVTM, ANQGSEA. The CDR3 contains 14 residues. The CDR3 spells CSLTRQGVGETQYF. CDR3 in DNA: TGCAGCTTAACCCGACAGGGGGTCGGGGAGACCCAGTACTTC.

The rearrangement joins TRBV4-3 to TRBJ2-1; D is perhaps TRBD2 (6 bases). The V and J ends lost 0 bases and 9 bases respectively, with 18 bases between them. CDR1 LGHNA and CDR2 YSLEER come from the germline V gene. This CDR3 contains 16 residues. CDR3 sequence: CASSQDYSVGGSEQFF. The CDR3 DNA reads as TGCGCCAGCAGCCAAGATTATTCAGTAGGAGGGTCTGAGCAGTTCTTC.

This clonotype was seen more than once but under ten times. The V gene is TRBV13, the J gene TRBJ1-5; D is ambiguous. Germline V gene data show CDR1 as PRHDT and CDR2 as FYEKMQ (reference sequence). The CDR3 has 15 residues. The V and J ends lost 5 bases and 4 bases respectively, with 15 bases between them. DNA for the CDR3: TGTGCCAGCAGCCTCGGGTCATCGGGGAATCAGCCCCAGCATTTT. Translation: CASSLGSSGNQPQHF.

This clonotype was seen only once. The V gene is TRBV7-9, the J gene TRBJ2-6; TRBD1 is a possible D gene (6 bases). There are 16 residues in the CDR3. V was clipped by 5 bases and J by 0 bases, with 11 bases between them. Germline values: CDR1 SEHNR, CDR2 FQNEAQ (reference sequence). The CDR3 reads CASSERQVSGANVLTF. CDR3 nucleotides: TGTGCCAGCAGCGAAAGACAGGTCTCTGGGGCCAACGTCCTGACTTTC.

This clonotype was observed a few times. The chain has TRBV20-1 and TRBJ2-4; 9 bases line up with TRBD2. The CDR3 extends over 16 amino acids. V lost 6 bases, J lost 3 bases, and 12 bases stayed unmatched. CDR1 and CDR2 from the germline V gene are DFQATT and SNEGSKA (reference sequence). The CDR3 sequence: CSAPARRGGLKNIQYF. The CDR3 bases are TGCAGTGCCCCCGCAAGGCGGGGGGGACTCAAAAACATTCAGTACTTC.

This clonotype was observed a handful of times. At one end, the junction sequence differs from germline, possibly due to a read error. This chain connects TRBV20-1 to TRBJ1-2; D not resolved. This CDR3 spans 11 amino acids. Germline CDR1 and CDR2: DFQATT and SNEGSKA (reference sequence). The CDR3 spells CSARDFAGYTF. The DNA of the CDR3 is TGCAGTGCCAGAGACTTTGCGGGCTACACCTTC.

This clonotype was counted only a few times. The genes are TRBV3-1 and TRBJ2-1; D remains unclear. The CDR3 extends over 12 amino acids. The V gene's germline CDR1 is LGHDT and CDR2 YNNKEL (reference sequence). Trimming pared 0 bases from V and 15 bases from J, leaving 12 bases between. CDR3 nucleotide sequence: TGTGCCAGCAGCCAAGATGGTGCGTTAGCGTTCTTC. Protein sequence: CASSQDGALAFF.

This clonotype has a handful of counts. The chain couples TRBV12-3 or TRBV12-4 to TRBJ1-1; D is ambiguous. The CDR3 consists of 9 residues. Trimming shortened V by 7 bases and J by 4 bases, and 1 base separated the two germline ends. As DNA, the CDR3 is TGTGCCAGCACCACTGAAGCTTTCTTT. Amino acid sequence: CASTTEAFF.

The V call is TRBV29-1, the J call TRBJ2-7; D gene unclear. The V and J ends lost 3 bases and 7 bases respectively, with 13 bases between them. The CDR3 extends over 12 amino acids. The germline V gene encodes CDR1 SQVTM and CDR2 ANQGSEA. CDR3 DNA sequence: TGCAGCGTTGAGGGCATATCCGGGGAGCAGTACTTC. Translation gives CSVEGISGEQYF.

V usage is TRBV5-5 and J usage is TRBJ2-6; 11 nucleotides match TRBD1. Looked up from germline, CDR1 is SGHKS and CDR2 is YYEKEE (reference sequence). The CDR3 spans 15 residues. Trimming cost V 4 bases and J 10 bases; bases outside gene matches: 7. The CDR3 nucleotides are TGTGCCAGCAGCCGCGGGACAGGGGGTGTAAACGTCCTGACTTTC. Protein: CASSRGTGGVNVLTF.

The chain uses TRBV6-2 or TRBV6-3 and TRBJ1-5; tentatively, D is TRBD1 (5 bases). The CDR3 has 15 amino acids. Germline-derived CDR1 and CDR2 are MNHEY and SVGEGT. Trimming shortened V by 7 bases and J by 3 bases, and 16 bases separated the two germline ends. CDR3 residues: CASTSRGRSNQPQHF. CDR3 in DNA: TGTGCCAGCACCTCGAGGGGAAGATCCAATCAGCCCCAGCATTTT.

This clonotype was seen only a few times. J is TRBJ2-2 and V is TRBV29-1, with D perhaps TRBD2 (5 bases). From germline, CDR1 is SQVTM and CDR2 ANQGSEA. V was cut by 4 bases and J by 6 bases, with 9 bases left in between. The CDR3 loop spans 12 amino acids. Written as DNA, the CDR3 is TGCAGCGTTGTGTTCGGGGCCGGGGAGCTGTTTTTT. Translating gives CSVVFGAGELFF.

The CDR3 DNA reads as TGCGCCAGCAGCTTGTATGGGAGCGGGTCCTACGAGCAGTACTTC. Its protein is CASSLYGSGSYEQYF. The V gene is TRBV5-1, the J gene TRBJ2-7; a possible D gene is TRBD2 (6 bases). Trimming took off 1 base at V and 1 base at J, with 12 bases between the two ends. The CDR3 spans 15 residues. Germline CDR1 reads SGHRS; CDR2 reads YFSETQ.

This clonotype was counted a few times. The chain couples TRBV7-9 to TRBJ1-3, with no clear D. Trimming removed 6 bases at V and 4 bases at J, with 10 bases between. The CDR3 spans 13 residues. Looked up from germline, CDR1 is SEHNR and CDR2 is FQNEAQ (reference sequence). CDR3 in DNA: TGTGCCAGCAGAGAGGGCGCCGGAAACACCATATATTTT. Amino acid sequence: CASREGAGNTIYF.

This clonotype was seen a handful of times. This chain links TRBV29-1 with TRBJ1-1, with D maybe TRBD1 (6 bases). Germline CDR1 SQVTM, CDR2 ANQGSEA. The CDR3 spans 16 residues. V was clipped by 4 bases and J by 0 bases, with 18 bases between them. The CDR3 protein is CSVVALAGALNTEAFF. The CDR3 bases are TGCAGCGTTGTGGCTCTAGCAGGGGCCTTGAACACTGAAGCTTTCTTT.

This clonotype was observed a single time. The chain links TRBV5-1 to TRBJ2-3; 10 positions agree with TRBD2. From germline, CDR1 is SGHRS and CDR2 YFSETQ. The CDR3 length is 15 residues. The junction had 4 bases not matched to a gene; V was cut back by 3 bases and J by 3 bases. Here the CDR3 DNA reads TGCGCCAGCAGCTCTCAAGCGGGAGGGACAGATACGCAGTATTTT. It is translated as CASSSQAGGTDTQYF.

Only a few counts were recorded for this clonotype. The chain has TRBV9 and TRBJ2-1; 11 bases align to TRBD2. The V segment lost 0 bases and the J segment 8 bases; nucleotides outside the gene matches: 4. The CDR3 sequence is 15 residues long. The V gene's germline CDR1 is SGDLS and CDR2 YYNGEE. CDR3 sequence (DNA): TGTGCCAGCAGCGTAGGTTCTAGCGGGGGGTATGAGCAGTTCTTC. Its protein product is CASSVGSSGGYEQFF. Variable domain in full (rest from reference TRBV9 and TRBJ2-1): DSGVTQTPKHLITATGQRVTLRCSPRSGDLSVYWYQQSLDQGLQFLIQYYNGEERAKGNILERFSAQQFPDLHSELNLSSLELGDSALYFCASSVGSSGGYEQFFGPGTRLTVL.

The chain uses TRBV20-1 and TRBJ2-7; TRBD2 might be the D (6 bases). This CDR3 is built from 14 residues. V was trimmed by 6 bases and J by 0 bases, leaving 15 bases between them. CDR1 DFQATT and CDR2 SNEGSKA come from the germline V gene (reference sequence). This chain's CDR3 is CSAARGTYSYEQYF. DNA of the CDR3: TGCAGTGCCGCCCGGGGGACTTACTCCTACGAGCAGTACTTC.